Listed here are 2 T cell receptor beta chains from one sample, sequenced in a study of blood T cell repertoires in COVID-19. Profiled with immunoSEQ multiplex PCR; TCRdb holds only in-frame clones, not every one. The sample has fewer than 200,000 clones, about 85% seen once. Material for sequencing was peripheral blood. These receptor sequences come from a human donor with acute or convalescent COVID-19. The donor label of this sample is uncertain.

Here the CDR3 reads CASSEYNSHSPLHF. CDR3 DNA: TGTGCCAGCAGTGAATATAATTCCCATTCACCCCTCCACTTT. This chain uses TRBV25-1 with TRBJ1-6; D remains unclear. The CDR3 spans 14 residues. Deletions cut 0 bases from V and 8 bases from J, with 8 bases between. The germline gives CDR1 MGHDK, CDR2 SYGVNS.

This chain connects TRBV3-1 (or the pseudogene TRBV3-2) to TRBJ1-2; 7 bases align to TRBD1. The CDR3 runs 16 residues. The germline V gene encodes CDR1 LGHDT and CDR2 YNNKEL (reference sequence). The V gene end was trimmed by 2 bases and the J gene end by 6 bases; junction bases not matched to a gene: 12. DNA of the CDR3: TGTGCCAGCAGCCAAACTCGGACAGGCGGCGGTAATGGCTACACCTTC. This sequence encodes CASSQTRTGGGNGYTF.